These 11 T cell receptor beta chains were sequenced from one sample in a study of naive and memory T cell subsets (dated by TCRdb to about 2017). Summary of the overall study and its limitations: A few larger clonotypes were present in naive repertoires, especially CD8 naive repertoires, and these clonotypes were possibly memory cells re-expressing CD45RA.

Receptors were amplified or captured by UMI-ligation and nested PCR. TCRdb records Illumina MiSeq as the sequencer. The beta constant-region primer consisted of an equimolar mixture of two oligonucleotides that together covered TRBC1 and TRBC2. The ligated cDNA went through four rounds of PCR with nested alpha and beta constant-region primers together with the SP2 primer. The public reads were reprocessed in TCRdb via fastp at Q25 and MiXCR, keeping in-frame beta chains. Identical CDR3 protein sequences are pooled into one entry, listed with their most common genes and DNA. The table for this sample lists over 130,000 distinct CDR3 sequences; approximately 18% of them were counted only once. The biggest ten clones account for 0.55% to 0.75% of the sample. No cognate antigen is known for these TCRs. The sequenced sample consisted of naive CD8+ T cells from blood. The intended sense of this specimen's cell subset or site label: naive T cells, CD45RA high CD27+. The receptors shown here come from a human donor in good health.

The table lists this clonotype with many counts. This rearrangement joins TRBV7-6 to TRBJ1-4; D uncertain. This CDR3 has 13 amino acids. CDR1 SGHVS and CDR2 FNYEAQ come from the germline V gene. The germline V and J ends were trimmed by 2 bases and 4 bases, with 5 bases remaining between them. CDR3 protein: CASSLSGNEKLFF. The CDR3 coding sequence is TGTGCCAGCAGCTTAAGCGGTAATGAAAAACTGTTTTTT.

This clonotype has a single count. The chain employs TRBV19 and TRBJ2-7, with 12 bases aligning to TRBD2. Looked up from germline, CDR1 is LNHDA and CDR2 is SQIVND (reference sequence). The CDR3 runs 15 residues. Germline trimming cut 3 bases from V and 4 bases from J; bases unmatched to any gene: 4. CDR3 region: CASSMTSGSGYEQYF. The CDR3 DNA reads as TGTGCCAGTAGTATGACTAGCGGGAGCGGGTACGAGCAGTACTTC.

This chain links TRBV5-1 with TRBJ2-1; maybe TRBD1 (7 bases). CDR3 size: 16 residues. V was trimmed by 0 bases and J by 8 bases, leaving 18 bases between them. Germline lookup yields CDR1 SGHRS and CDR2 YFSETQ. The CDR3 DNA reads TGCGCCAGCAGCTTGGGCAGGGGGGATTTCACCGATGAGCAGTTCTTC. Translating it yields CASSLGRGDFTDEQFF.

The rearrangement uses TRBV12-3 or TRBV12-4 and TRBJ2-5; 9 nucleotides line up with TRBD1. V gave up 7 bases and J gave up 4 bases; unmatched junction bases: 7. CDR3 length: 14 amino acids. As DNA, the CDR3 is TGTGCCAGCACCAACGGACAGGGGTCAGAGACCCAGTACTTC. As protein: CASTNGQGSETQYF.

In its sample, this clonotype was seen a few times. J is TRBJ2-5 and V is TRBV27; D is uncertain. The germline V gene has CDR1 MNHEY and CDR2 SMNVEV (reference sequence). With 4 bases removed from V and 1 base from J, the gap between germline ends came to 7 bases. This CDR3 spans 13 amino acids. The CDR3 reads CASSSSPQETQYF. The CDR3 DNA reads as TGTGCCAGCAGTTCCTCCCCCCAAGAGACCCAGTACTTC.

This clonotype was counted at least ten times. The chain recombines TRBV7-9 with TRBJ2-5; D is perhaps TRBD2 (6 bases). The CDR3 contains 16 residues. V lost 5 bases and J 1 base, leaving 17 bases between the germline ends. Per the germline V gene, CDR1 is SEHNR and CDR2 is FQNEAQ (reference sequence). CDR3 nucleotides: TGTGCCAGCAGCCCTCACGCGACTAGTGTCCAAGAGACCCAGTACTTC. This codes for CASSPHATSVQETQYF.

Many counts were recorded for this clonotype. The CDR3 here is CASSSDRGYNQPQHF. For the CDR3, the DNA is TGTGCCAGCAGCTCCGACAGGGGTTACAATCAGCCCCAGCATTTT. The chain couples TRBV12-3 or TRBV12-4 to TRBJ1-5; 8 bases map to TRBD1. This CDR3 is 15 amino acids long. V lost 6 bases to trimming and J lost 3 bases; unmatched junction nucleotides: 7.

This clonotype came up a few times. J is TRBJ2-5 and V is TRBV15, with D maybe TRBD2 (6 bases). V was cut by 1 base and J by 5 bases, with 17 bases left in between. The CDR3 extends over 16 amino acids. Germline loops: CDR1 LNHNV, CDR2 YYDKDF (reference sequence). CDR3: CATSRVRQGGMETQYF. In nucleotides, the CDR3 is TGTGCCACCAGCAGAGTTCGTCAGGGAGGTATGGAGACCCAGTACTTC.

CDR3 sequence reads: CASGGSGELFF. Written as DNA, the CDR3 is TGTGCCAGCGGCGGTAGCGGGGAGCTGTTTTTT. The genes are TRBV6-5 and TRBJ2-2; no reliable D call. The CDR3 is made up of 11 amino acids. Looked up from germline, CDR1 is MNHEY and CDR2 is SVGAGI. V was trimmed by 8 bases and J by 7 bases, leaving 8 bases between them.

V gene TRBV9 combines with J gene TRBJ1-6; weak D call: TRBD1 (6 bases). Per germline, CDR1 SGDLS and CDR2 YYNGEE. The CDR3 is made up of 14 amino acids. Trimming pared 2 bases from V and 8 bases from J, leaving 11 bases between. The chain's CDR3 is CASSVSGADSPLHF. CDR3 DNA: TGTGCCAGCAGCGTCTCAGGGGCCGATTCACCCCTCCACTTT.

This clonotype was observed at least ten times. The chain has TRBV28 and TRBJ2-2; D is possibly TRBD1 (7 bases). The CDR3 runs to 24 residues. Trimming pared 4 bases from V and 0 bases from J, leaving 36 bases between. CDR1 is MDHEN and CDR2 is SYDVKM in the germline V gene. CDR3 residues: CASSSLILRGVIVPGQPNTGELFF. CDR3 DNA: TGTGCCAGCAGTTCTTTAATATTGCGGGGTGTAATCGTTCCGGGACAGCCGAACACCGGGGAGCTGTTTTTT. The full variable domain, rest sourced from reference TRBV28 and TRBJ2-2, is DVKVTQSSRYLVKRTGEKVFLECVQDMDHENMFWYRQDPGLGLRLIYFSYDVKMKEKGDIPEGYSVSREKKERFSLILESASTNQTSMYLCASSSLILRGVIVPGQPNTGELFFGEGSRLTVL.